This is a list of T cell receptor beta chains from one sample in a study of T-cell memory formation after mild COVID-19. A single record per CDR3 protein comes from TCRdb applying MiXCR to the 5' RACE reads. This sample carries about 190,000 distinct CDR3 sequences, around 20% of them seen once, and the ten largest clones take roughly 2.3%. The sample taken for sequencing was PBMCs or a T cell subset sorted from them (not recorded which). The receptors derive from an adult woman who had mild COVID-19 (a few samples of this study predate the infection). Cell type and time point are not known. Both conserved end residues are part of each CDR3. Each record gives: V gene, J gene, CDR3 protein.

V gene: TRBV29-1; J gene: TRBJ1-1; CDR3 protein: CSVAGSTEAFF
V gene: TRBV24-1; J gene: TRBJ1-3; CDR3 protein: CATSETGAYGNTIYF
V gene: TRBV7-9; J gene: TRBJ1-2; CDR3 protein: CASSLVWRDGYTF
V gene: TRBV6-5; J gene: TRBJ2-3; CDR3 protein: CASSYIQSSTDTQYF
V gene: TRBV12-3/TRBV12-4; J gene: TRBJ1-1; CDR3 protein: CASSDGLVGEAFF
V gene: TRBV20-1; J gene: TRBJ1-4; CDR3 protein: CSARDVAGLDEKLFF
V gene: TRBV5-1; J gene: TRBJ2-1; CDR3 protein: CASSSIASYNEQFF
V gene: TRBV2; J gene: TRBJ1-2; CDR3 protein: CASTGDRGLDGYTF
V gene: TRBV15; J gene: TRBJ2-2; CDR3 protein: CATSRDRANTGELFF
V gene: TRBV12-3/TRBV12-4; J gene: TRBJ1-1; CDR3 protein: CASALGVGGKAFF
V gene: TRBV24-1; J gene: TRBJ1-2; CDR3 protein: CATSDHYGYTF
V gene: TRBV20-1; J gene: TRBJ2-2; CDR3 protein: CSAWRVDTGELFF
V gene: TRBV3-1; J gene: TRBJ2-7; CDR3 protein: CASSESVYEQYF
V gene: TRBV6-2/TRBV6-3; J gene: TRBJ2-7; CDR3 protein: CASSYSKAGQTYEQYF
V gene: TRBV6-1; J gene: TRBJ1-1; CDR3 protein: CASSVGPMNTEAFF
V gene: TRBV20-1; J gene: TRBJ2-7; CDR3 protein: CSATPGALQGYEQYF
V gene: TRBV18; J gene: TRBJ2-7; CDR3 protein: CASSPGTTEQYF
V gene: TRBV9; J gene: TRBJ1-1; CDR3 protein: CASSALWDTEAFF
V gene: TRBV12-3/TRBV12-4; J gene: TRBJ2-3; CDR3 protein: CASRRSARGVFKDTQYF
V gene: TRBV12-3/TRBV12-4; J gene: TRBJ1-1; CDR3 protein: CASSFGRTAVEAFF
V gene: TRBV6-5; J gene: TRBJ2-7; CDR3 protein: CASSPGLAVVGGEQYF
V gene: TRBV7-2; J gene: TRBJ2-3; CDR3 protein: CASSLDLPSDTQYF
V gene: TRBV12-3/TRBV12-4; J gene: TRBJ1-1; CDR3 protein: CASSLNRQTNTEAFF
V gene: TRBV2; J gene: TRBJ2-1; CDR3 protein: CASSERRGSYNEQFF